A selection of T cell receptor beta chains follows, all from one sample in a study of CXCR3-negative and CXCR3-positive naive CD8 T cells. TCRdb re-called the 5' RACE reads and shows each CDR3 protein once, DNA omitted. This table lists about 5,900 distinct CDR3 sequences. Sequencing was done on a sample of naive CXCR3- CD8+ T cells from blood. These receptors originate from a human donor in good health. Some clones in this sample may be carry-over from other donors' samples. The CDR3 runs from the conserved cysteine through the conserved F or W. Expanded clones get a size class; other rows say once, few or many, or leave the size out.

clone_size	j_call	v_call	cdr3_aa
medium-sized	TRBJ2-5	TRBV5-1	CASSLAELEETQYF
.	TRBJ1-5	TRBV7-9	CASSLAPSPGNQPQHF
medium-sized	TRBJ2-5	TRBV7-2	CASSLGGGAQETQYF
medium-sized	TRBJ2-7	TRBV29-1	CSVGGRYEQYF
.	TRBJ1-1	TRBV5-1	CASSLGTEAFF
medium-sized	TRBJ1-1	TRBV5-1	CASSLRVNTEAFF
.	TRBJ2-5	TRBV7-2	CASSLPRPSGRHQETQYF
medium-sized	TRBJ2-5	TRBV7-9	CASSSTAGGSETQYF
.	TRBJ2-1	TRBV12-3/TRBV12-4	CASTPSGTSVVDEQFF
medium-sized	TRBJ2-7	TRBV29-1	CSVAWPGGYEQYF
.	TRBJ1-5	TRBV6-1	CASSELPGQKSYQPQHF
.	TRBJ1-1	TRBV14	CASSPPDFPGQGALSTEAFF
medium-sized	TRBJ1-1	TRBV7-9	CASSLKQGLFRAFF
.	TRBJ2-7	TRBV28	CASSPGLAGGPREQYF
.	TRBJ2-7	TRBV29-1	CSGVQGIEQYF
medium-sized	TRBJ2-1	TRBV10-3	CAISESSSPFGRKQFF
.	TRBJ2-1	TRBV12-3/TRBV12-4	CASRLRKRDNEQFF
.	TRBJ2-7	TRBV13	CASSLSGRAYEQYF
medium-sized	TRBJ2-7	TRBV7-8	CASSLGLNYEQYF
medium-sized	TRBJ2-1	TRBV29-1	CSVVSVADNEQFF
.	TRBJ2-3	TRBV29-1	CSASTGTSTDTQYF
.	TRBJ1-1	TRBV29-1	CSVWTLNTEAFF